This TCR beta chain originates from a study of CD8 T cells in ankylosing spondylitis. CDR3 length: 13 amino acids. Germline CDR1 reads MNHNY; CDR2 reads SVGAGI (reference sequence). The J segment lost 5 bases and the V segment lost 11 bases, leaving 7 bases of the junction unmatched. TCRdb passed the 5' RACE reads through MiXCR, listing each CDR3 protein once. The repertoire holds under 300,000 distinct CDR3 sequences, with about 10% as singletons. This clonotype occurred many times. The TCR comes from a male donor with ankylosing spondylitis or in good health (not recorded which). The sample consisted of blood, either unsorted or a sorted T cell fraction (not recorded which). The V gene is TRBV6-6, the J gene TRBJ2-4, with 9 bases fitting TRBD1. CDR3 DNA: TGTGCCGTGGGACAGGGATACCAAAACATTCAGTACTTC. As protein: CAVGQGYQNIQYF.